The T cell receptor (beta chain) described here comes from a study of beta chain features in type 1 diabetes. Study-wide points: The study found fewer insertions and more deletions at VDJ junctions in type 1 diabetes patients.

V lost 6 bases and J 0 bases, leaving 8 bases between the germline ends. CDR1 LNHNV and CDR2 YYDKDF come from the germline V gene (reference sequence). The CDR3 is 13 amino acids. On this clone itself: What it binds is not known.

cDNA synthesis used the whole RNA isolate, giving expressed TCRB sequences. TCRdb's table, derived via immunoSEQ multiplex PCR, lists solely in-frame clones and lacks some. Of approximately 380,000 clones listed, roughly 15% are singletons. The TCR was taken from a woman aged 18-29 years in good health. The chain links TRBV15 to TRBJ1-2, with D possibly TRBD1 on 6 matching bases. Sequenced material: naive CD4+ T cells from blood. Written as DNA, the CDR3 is TGTGCCACCAGGGCAGGGGCTAACTATGGCTACACCTTC. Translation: CATRAGANYGYTF.